This T cell receptor (beta chain) was sequenced for a study of CD8 T cells in ankylosing spondylitis. Study conclusions and caveats: A TCR beta motif made of eight highly homologous variants seemed typical of ankylosing spondylitis blood.

In regard to this clonotype: The antigen is undetermined.

Germline V gene sequence: CDR1 DFQATT, CDR2 SNEGSKA (reference sequence). This CDR3 region has 12 residues. Trimming removed 3 bases at V and 7 bases at J, with 13 bases between. A single record per CDR3 protein comes from TCRdb applying MiXCR to the 5' RACE reads. This table holds fewer than 500,000 distinct CDR3 sequences, around 26% found once. The chain employs TRBV20-1 and TRBJ2-7, with D possibly being TRBD1 or TRBD2 (5 bases each). Sequenced material: blood, either unsorted or a sorted T cell fraction (not recorded which). The receptor's source is a male donor with ankylosing spondylitis. The CDR3 DNA sequence: TGCAGTGCTAGGGGGGACCCAACAGAGCAGTACTTC. Protein: CSARGDPTEQYF.